This TCR beta chain was recorded in a study of CXCR3-negative and CXCR3-positive naive CD8 T cells. Study results and caveats: Naive cells used TRBV-TRBJ genes in much the same way whether CXCR3-negative or CXCR3-positive; memory cells did not.

All TRB cDNA libraries came from 5' RACE performed with UMI labels. From the 5' RACE reads, TCRdb lists one entry per CDR3 protein and no DNA. Its table records 100,000 to 150,000 distinct CDR3 sequences. To note about this clonotype: Its antigen is currently unknown.

The CDR3 has 20 residues. Germline V CDR1 and CDR2: DFQATT, SNEGSKA (reference sequence). Researchers reported sorting every CD8+ T cell subset in triplicate, 250,000 to 300,000 cells per sort. Naive CD8+ T cells were CD45RO-CCR7+CD27+CD95-. The TCR originated in a human donor in good health. Some clones in this sample may be carry-over from other donors' samples. The sequenced sample consisted of naive CXCR3- CD8+ T cells from blood. Noted subset: CD45RO-CCR7+CD27+CD95- naive CD8+ T cells lacking CXCR3 (TNR3-). This sequence joins TRBV20-1 and TRBJ2-1; absent DNA, TCRdb's TRBD2 call cannot be checked. This CDR3 reads CSARDQWGLAGVSSYNEQFF.